Listed below are T cell receptor beta chains from one sample, sequenced in a study of human T cells and chemical hapten exposure. Via MiXCR, TCRdb re-called the RACE reads, giving one row per CDR3 protein. This sample has around 110,000 distinct CDR3 sequences, with roughly an eighth found just once. This specimen was whole blood, taken in connection with sensitization to the hapten diphenylcyclopropenone (DPC). The receptors were sampled from a woman aged 50 to 65 with alopecia areata. Some clones in this sample may be carry-over from other donors' samples. CDR3s include the opening cysteine and the closing phenylalanine or tryptophan. Each record gives: clone size, D gene, J gene, V gene, CDR3 protein, CDR3 DNA. A D gene is named only where the DNA matches it firmly. Not every row has a clone size; where given, it reads once, few, many or a size class.

abundance: many; d_gene: TRBD2; j_gene: TRBJ2-7; v_gene: TRBV12-3/TRBV12-4; CDR3aa: CASSPTAGGSSYEQYF; CDR3nt: TGTGCCAGCAGTCCGACAGCCGGCGGGAGCTCCTACGAGCAGTACTTC
abundance: many; d_gene: NA; j_gene: TRBJ1-6; v_gene: TRBV4-3; CDR3aa: CASSRTFPSSYNSPLHF; CDR3nt: TGCGCCAGCAGTCGGACATTTCCGAGCTCCTATAATTCACCCCTCCACTTT
abundance: many; d_gene: TRBD2; j_gene: TRBJ2-3; v_gene: TRBV20-1; CDR3aa: CSAGQRGGRADTQYF; CDR3nt: TGCAGTGCTGGTCAACGGGGGGGCCGTGCAGATACGCAGTATTTT
abundance: many; d_gene: TRBD1; j_gene: TRBJ2-7; v_gene: TRBV24-1; CDR3aa: CATSDFTGGEQYF; CDR3nt: TGTGCCACCAGTGATTTCACAGGGGGCGAGCAGTACTTC
abundance: few; d_gene: NA; j_gene: TRBJ2-5; v_gene: TRBV24-1; CDR3aa: CATTDSGAQETQYF; CDR3nt: TGTGCCACCACCGATAGTGGTGCGCAAGAGACCCAGTACTTC
abundance: many; d_gene: TRBD1; j_gene: TRBJ1-2; v_gene: TRBV11-2; CDR3aa: CASSRAGTGTNYGYTF; CDR3nt: TGTGCCAGCAGCAGAGCCGGGACAGGGACTAACTATGGCTACACCTTC
abundance: NA; d_gene: NA; j_gene: TRBJ1-5; v_gene: TRBV3-1; CDR3aa: CASSQEGRGNQPQHF; CDR3nt: TGTGCCAGCAGCCAAGAGGGCAGGGGTAATCAGCCCCAGCATTTT
abundance: many; d_gene: TRBD1; j_gene: TRBJ2-5; v_gene: TRBV18; CDR3aa: CASSPPGQQETQYF; CDR3nt: TGTGCCAGCTCACCTCCGGGACAGCAAGAGACCCAGTACTTC
abundance: many; d_gene: NA; j_gene: TRBJ2-1; v_gene: TRBV14; CDR3aa: CASSQGRGSYNEQFF; CDR3nt: TGTGCCAGCAGCCAAGGTCGGGGTTCCTACAATGAGCAGTTCTTC
abundance: few; d_gene: TRBD1; j_gene: TRBJ1-2; v_gene: TRBV4-3; CDR3aa: CASSQDRTGPYYGYTF; CDR3nt: TGCGCCAGCAGCCAAGACCGGACAGGACCGTACTATGGCTACACCTTC
abundance: many; d_gene: TRBD2; j_gene: TRBJ2-2; v_gene: TRBV6-5; CDR3aa: CASSSLTSGSTGELFF; CDR3nt: TGTGCCAGCAGTTCCCTCACTAGCGGGAGTACCGGGGAGCTGTTTTTT
abundance: few; d_gene: NA; j_gene: TRBJ2-6; v_gene: TRBV6-1; CDR3aa: CASSSLPGAGANVLTF; CDR3nt: TGTGCCAGCAGTTCTCTCCCGGGAGCTGGGGCCAACGTCCTGACTTTC
abundance: many; d_gene: TRBD1; j_gene: TRBJ1-2; v_gene: TRBV7-2; CDR3aa: CASSLEPGTGNGYTF; CDR3nt: TGTGCCAGCAGCTTAGAACCCGGGACAGGGAATGGCTACACCTTC
abundance: NA; d_gene: TRBD1; j_gene: TRBJ2-6; v_gene: TRBV11-2; CDR3aa: CASSPIRWDRALSGANVLTF; CDR3nt: TGTGCCAGCAGCCCGATCAGGTGGGACAGGGCACTCTCTGGGGCCAACGTCCTGACTTTC
abundance: many; d_gene: NA; j_gene: TRBJ1-1; v_gene: TRBV6-2/TRBV6-3; CDR3aa: CASSFAEKAFF; CDR3nt: TGTGCCAGCAGTTTTGCAGAAAAAGCTTTCTTT
abundance: many; d_gene: NA; j_gene: TRBJ2-3; v_gene: TRBV11-2; CDR3aa: CASSLNTRDTQYF; CDR3nt: TGTGCCAGCAGCTTAAATACGAGAGATACGCAGTATTTT
abundance: many; d_gene: NA; j_gene: TRBJ1-5; v_gene: TRBV19; CDR3aa: CASSPGAVGQPQHF; CDR3nt: TGTGCCAGTAGCCCGGGGGCTGTGGGTCAGCCCCAGCATTTT
abundance: many; d_gene: TRBD1; j_gene: TRBJ1-1; v_gene: TRBV7-2; CDR3aa: CASRSTPNPGQLNEAFF; CDR3nt: TGTGCCAGCAGATCCACCCCAAACCCGGGACAGTTAAATGAAGCTTTCTTT
abundance: few; d_gene: NA; j_gene: TRBJ2-1; v_gene: TRBV3-1; CDR3aa: CASSPQGSLYNEQFF; CDR3nt: TGTGCCAGCAGCCCCCAAGGGAGTTTATACAATGAGCAGTTCTTC
abundance: few; d_gene: TRBD2; j_gene: TRBJ2-3; v_gene: TRBV7-2; CDR3aa: CASSLAASGGAGDTQYF; CDR3nt: TGTGCCAGCAGCTTAGCGGCTAGCGGGGGGGCCGGAGATACGCAGTATTTT
abundance: many; d_gene: NA; j_gene: TRBJ2-1; v_gene: TRBV7-9; CDR3aa: CASSMSSGTGAYNEQFF; CDR3nt: TGTGCCAGCAGCATGAGCTCCGGGACTGGAGCCTACAATGAGCAGTTCTTC
abundance: many; d_gene: TRBD1; j_gene: TRBJ1-5; v_gene: TRBV6-5; CDR3aa: CASSYDRGNQPQHF; CDR3nt: TGTGCCAGCAGTTACGACAGGGGCAATCAGCCCCAGCATTTT
abundance: many; d_gene: NA; j_gene: TRBJ2-2; v_gene: TRBV18; CDR3aa: CASSPPLDDTGELFF; CDR3nt: TGTGCCAGCTCACCACCCCTGGACGACACCGGGGAGCTGTTTTTT
abundance: many; d_gene: TRBD1; j_gene: TRBJ1-2; v_gene: TRBV12-3/TRBV12-4; CDR3aa: CASSGVRGQTNYGYTF; CDR3nt: TGTGCCAGCAGTGGCGTAAGGGGGCAAACTAACTATGGCTACACCTTC
abundance: NA; d_gene: TRBD1; j_gene: TRBJ2-7; v_gene: TRBV19; CDR3aa: CASSISRGQGSYEQYF; CDR3nt: TGTGCCAGTAGTATAAGTAGGGGACAGGGATCCTACGAGCAGTACTTC
abundance: few; d_gene: TRBD1; j_gene: TRBJ2-1; v_gene: TRBV28; CDR3aa: CASSFRQGESHLWNEQFF; CDR3nt: TGTGCCAGCAGTTTTCGACAGGGAGAGTCCCACCTTTGGAATGAGCAGTTCTTC
abundance: NA; d_gene: NA; j_gene: TRBJ1-5; v_gene: TRBV2; CDR3aa: CASSPPAWGQPQHF; CDR3nt: TGTGCCAGCAGTCCACCCGCGTGGGGGCAGCCCCAGCATTTT
abundance: few; d_gene: NA; j_gene: TRBJ1-1; v_gene: TRBV10-3; CDR3aa: CAIREMMETEAFF; CDR3nt: TGTGCCATCAGAGAAATGATGGAGACTGAAGCTTTCTTT
abundance: many; d_gene: NA; j_gene: TRBJ2-3; v_gene: TRBV20-1; CDR3aa: CSALLGGGHLDTQYF; CDR3nt: TGCAGTGCCCTTCTGGGGGGAGGCCACTTGGATACGCAGTATTTT
abundance: NA; d_gene: NA; j_gene: TRBJ1-3; v_gene: TRBV18; CDR3aa: CASSPYQGNTIYF; CDR3nt: TGTGCCAGCTCACCATATCAGGGAAACACCATATATTTT
abundance: NA; d_gene: NA; j_gene: TRBJ2-1; v_gene: TRBV28; CDR3aa: CASSGRTGTYNEQFF; CDR3nt: TGTGCCAGCAGTGGTAGAACAGGGACCTACAATGAGCAGTTCTTC
abundance: many; d_gene: TRBD1; j_gene: TRBJ2-7; v_gene: TRBV18; CDR3aa: CASSPPARTGETEQYF; CDR3nt: TGTGCCAGCTCACCACCGGCGAGGACAGGGGAAACCGAGCAGTACTTC
abundance: many; d_gene: TRBD1; j_gene: TRBJ1-5; v_gene: TRBV29-1; CDR3aa: CSVRQGDQPQHF; CDR3nt: TGCAGCGTCAGACAGGGGGATCAGCCCCAGCATTTT
abundance: few; d_gene: NA; j_gene: TRBJ2-3; v_gene: TRBV18; CDR3aa: CASSPPFADTQYF; CDR3nt: TGTGCCAGCTCACCCCCTTTCGCAGATACGCAGTATTTT
abundance: few; d_gene: NA; j_gene: TRBJ2-3; v_gene: TRBV6-5; CDR3aa: CASSELASTDTQYF; CDR3nt: TGTGCCAGCAGCGAACTGGCTAGCACAGATACGCAGTATTTT
abundance: many; d_gene: NA; j_gene: TRBJ1-5; v_gene: TRBV6-2/TRBV6-3; CDR3aa: CASRAAAGASNQPQHF; CDR3nt: TGTGCCAGCAGGGCCGCTGCAGGGGCCAGCAATCAGCCCCAGCATTTT
abundance: few; d_gene: NA; j_gene: TRBJ2-7; v_gene: TRBV29-1; CDR3aa: CSVDRGPGYEQYF; CDR3nt: TGCAGCGTTGACCGCGGGCCGGGCTACGAGCAGTACTTC
abundance: few; d_gene: NA; j_gene: TRBJ2-6; v_gene: TRBV12-3/TRBV12-4; CDR3aa: CASSPIQETNVLTF; CDR3nt: TGTGCCAGCAGTCCTATCCAGGAGACCAACGTCCTGACTTTC
abundance: NA; d_gene: NA; j_gene: TRBJ1-5; v_gene: TRBV28; CDR3aa: CASSSPLAQPQHF; CDR3nt: TGTGCCAGCAGTTCACCTTTAGCTCAGCCCCAGCATTTT
abundance: many; d_gene: TRBD2; j_gene: TRBJ2-1; v_gene: TRBV28; CDR3aa: CASSLTSGIYNEQFF; CDR3nt: TGTGCCAGCAGTCTTACTAGCGGGATATACAATGAGCAGTTCTTC
abundance: NA; d_gene: TRBD2; j_gene: TRBJ2-4; v_gene: TRBV6-1; CDR3aa: CASSEYRGLAGGYIQYF; CDR3nt: TGTGCCAGCAGTGAATACCGTGGACTAGCGGGGGGGTACATTCAGTACTTC
abundance: NA; d_gene: NA; j_gene: TRBJ1-1; v_gene: TRBV11-2; CDR3aa: CASSLKGAGRTEAFF; CDR3nt: TGTGCCAGCAGCTTAAAAGGGGCCGGGAGGACTGAAGCTTTCTTT
abundance: many; d_gene: TRBD1; j_gene: TRBJ1-2; v_gene: TRBV18; CDR3aa: CASSPGVDRGRKGYTF; CDR3nt: TGTGCCAGCTCACCAGGCGTTGACAGGGGGAGAAAGGGCTACACCTTC
abundance: few; d_gene: TRBD1; j_gene: TRBJ2-1; v_gene: TRBV9; CDR3aa: CASSGSDLGTGRDEQFF; CDR3nt: TGTGCCAGCAGCGGGTCGGATTTAGGGACAGGGCGGGATGAGCAGTTCTTC
abundance: many; d_gene: TRBD2; j_gene: TRBJ2-4; v_gene: TRBV4-2; CDR3aa: CASSQQREWTKNIQYF; CDR3nt: TGTGCCAGCAGCCAGCAGCGGGAGTGGACCAAAAACATTCAGTACTTC
abundance: NA; d_gene: NA; j_gene: TRBJ2-4; v_gene: TRBV12-3/TRBV12-4; CDR3aa: CASSFPTGGENIQYF; CDR3nt: TGTGCCAGCAGTTTCCCCACAGGGGGGGAGAACATTCAGTACTTC
abundance: many; d_gene: NA; j_gene: TRBJ1-5; v_gene: TRBV19; CDR3aa: CASSLGSAFNQPQHF; CDR3nt: TGTGCCAGTAGCCTCGGGTCTGCCTTCAATCAGCCCCAGCATTTT
abundance: few; d_gene: TRBD1; j_gene: TRBJ1-1; v_gene: TRBV6-5; CDR3aa: CASTQTGGVEAFF; CDR3nt: TGTGCCAGCACCCAGACAGGGGGCGTTGAAGCTTTCTTT
abundance: few; d_gene: NA; j_gene: TRBJ2-7; v_gene: TRBV4-2; CDR3aa: CASSQGGMSYEQYF; CDR3nt: TGTGCCAGCAGCCAAGGGGGCATGTCCTACGAGCAGTACTTC
abundance: NA; d_gene: NA; j_gene: TRBJ1-1; v_gene: TRBV28; CDR3aa: CASSLTREAFF; CDR3nt: TGTGCCAGCAGTTTAACTCGCGAAGCTTTCTTT
abundance: NA; d_gene: TRBD1; j_gene: TRBJ1-2; v_gene: TRBV29-1; CDR3aa: CSVGQGYDYGYTF; CDR3nt: TGCAGCGTCGGACAGGGTTACGACTATGGCTACACCTTC
abundance: few; d_gene: TRBD1; j_gene: TRBJ2-1; v_gene: TRBV5-1; CDR3aa: CASNQGAGSYNEQFF; CDR3nt: TGCGCCAGCAATCAGGGGGCAGGCTCCTACAATGAGCAGTTCTTC
abundance: few; d_gene: TRBD1; j_gene: TRBJ2-1; v_gene: TRBV12-3/TRBV12-4; CDR3aa: CASGPGTDNNEQFF; CDR3nt: TGTGCCAGCGGGCCTGGGACAGATAACAATGAGCAGTTCTTC
abundance: NA; d_gene: TRBD1; j_gene: TRBJ1-6; v_gene: TRBV18; CDR3aa: CASSLQGTYNSPLHF; CDR3nt: TGTGCCAGCTCCTTACAGGGGACCTATAATTCACCCCTCCACTTT
abundance: few; d_gene: NA; j_gene: TRBJ1-5; v_gene: TRBV20-1; CDR3aa: CSASTGRINQPQHF; CDR3nt: TGCAGTGCTTCGACAGGTCGTATCAATCAGCCCCAGCATTTT
abundance: NA; d_gene: NA; j_gene: TRBJ1-1; v_gene: TRBV18; CDR3aa: CASSTKQGTEAFF; CDR3nt: TGTGCCAGCTCAACGAAACAGGGAACTGAAGCTTTCTTT
abundance: NA; d_gene: TRBD1; j_gene: TRBJ2-3; v_gene: TRBV7-8; CDR3aa: CASSSGGWRDTQYF; CDR3nt: TGTGCCAGCAGCTCAGGGGGCTGGAGAGATACGCAGTATTTT
abundance: NA; d_gene: NA; j_gene: TRBJ1-1; v_gene: TRBV18; CDR3aa: CASTGGVSGGLNTEAFF; CDR3nt: TGTGCCAGCACCGGCGGGGTCTCCGGAGGCCTAAACACTGAAGCTTTCTTT
abundance: many; d_gene: NA; j_gene: TRBJ2-1; v_gene: TRBV5-4; CDR3aa: CASAIASASYNEQFF; CDR3nt: TGTGCCAGCGCCATCGCAAGCGCTTCCTACAATGAGCAGTTCTTC
abundance: NA; d_gene: NA; j_gene: TRBJ2-1; v_gene: TRBV29-1; CDR3aa: CSALGRGAYNEQFF; CDR3nt: TGCAGCGCCCTGGGACGGGGAGCGTACAATGAGCAGTTCTTC